One T cell receptor (beta chain) is described in this entry. This record belongs to a study of blood T cell repertoires in COVID-19. The repertoire was sequenced with immunoSEQ multiplex PCR; TCRdb's copy has only in-frame clones and lacks some. The data contain approximately 44,000 clones, 70% to 90% of them singletons. From germline, CDR1 is SGHVS and CDR2 FNYEAQ. V dropped 2 bases and J dropped 1 base, with 5 bases sitting between them. The CDR3 has 14 amino acids. The clonotype comes from a man between 60 and 70 years old with active COVID-19. The sequenced sample consisted of peripheral blood. The J gene is TRBJ2-2, the V gene TRBV7-6; D call uncertain. The CDR3 DNA reads TGTGCCAGCAGCTTATTCGGGAACACCGGGGAGCTGTTTTTT. Translating it yields CASSLFGNTGELFF.